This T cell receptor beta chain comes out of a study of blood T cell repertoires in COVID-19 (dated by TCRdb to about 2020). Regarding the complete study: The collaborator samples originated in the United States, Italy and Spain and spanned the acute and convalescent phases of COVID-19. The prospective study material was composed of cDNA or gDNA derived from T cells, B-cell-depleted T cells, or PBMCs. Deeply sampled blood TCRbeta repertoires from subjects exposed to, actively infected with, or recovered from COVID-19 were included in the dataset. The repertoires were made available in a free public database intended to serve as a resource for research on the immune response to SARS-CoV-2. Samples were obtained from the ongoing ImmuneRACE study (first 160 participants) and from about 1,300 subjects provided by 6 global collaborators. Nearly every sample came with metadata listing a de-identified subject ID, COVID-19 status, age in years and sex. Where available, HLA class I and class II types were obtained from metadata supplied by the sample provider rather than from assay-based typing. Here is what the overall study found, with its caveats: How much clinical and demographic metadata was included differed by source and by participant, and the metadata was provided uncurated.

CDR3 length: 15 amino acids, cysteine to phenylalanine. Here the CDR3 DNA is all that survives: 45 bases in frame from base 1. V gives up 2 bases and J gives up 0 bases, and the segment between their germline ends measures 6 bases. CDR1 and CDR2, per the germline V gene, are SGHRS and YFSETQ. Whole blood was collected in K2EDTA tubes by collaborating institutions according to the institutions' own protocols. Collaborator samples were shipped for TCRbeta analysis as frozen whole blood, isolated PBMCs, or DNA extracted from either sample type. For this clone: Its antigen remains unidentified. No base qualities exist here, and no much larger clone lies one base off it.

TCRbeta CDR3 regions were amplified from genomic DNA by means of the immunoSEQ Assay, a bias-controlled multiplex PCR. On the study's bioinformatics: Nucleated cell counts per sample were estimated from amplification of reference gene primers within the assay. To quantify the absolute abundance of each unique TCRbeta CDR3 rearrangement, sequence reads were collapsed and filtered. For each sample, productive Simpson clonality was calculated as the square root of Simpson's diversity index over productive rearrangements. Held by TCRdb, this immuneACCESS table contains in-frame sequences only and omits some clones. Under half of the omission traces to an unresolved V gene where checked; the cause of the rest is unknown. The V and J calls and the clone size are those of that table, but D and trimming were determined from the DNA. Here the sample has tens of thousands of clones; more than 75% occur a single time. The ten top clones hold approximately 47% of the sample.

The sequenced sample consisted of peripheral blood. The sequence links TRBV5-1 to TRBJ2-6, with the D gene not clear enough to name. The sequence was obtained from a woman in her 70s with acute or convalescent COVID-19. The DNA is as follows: TGCGCCAGCAGCTTCCTCAGCTCTGGGGCCAACGTCCTGACTTTC. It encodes CASSFLSSGANVLTF.